Presented here are 13 T cell receptor beta chains from one specimen sequenced in a study of cytomegalovirus exposure and HLA in healthy donors. 60 Vbeta and 13 Jbeta primers were used in PCR. Clones were read by immunoSEQ multiplex PCR, and TCRdb kept only the in-frame ones, dropping some. The sample gives roughly 140,000 clones, around 83% of which show up once; around 4% is in the top ten. Sequenced material: PBMCs. These receptors all come from a man in his forties or fifties in good health and CMV-seropositive.

This clone is a singleton in its sample. The junction and the germline gene differ at one end; a read error may be behind it. The V gene is TRBV7-7, the J gene TRBJ2-3; D gene uncertain. CDR1 and CDR2 from the germline V gene are SSHAT and FNYEAQ (reference sequence). The CDR3 covers 15 residues. Written as DNA, the CDR3 is TGTGCTAGCAGCTACACAGCCTCCAGCACAGATACGCAGTATTTT. As protein: CASSYTASSTDTQYF. Filled out from reference TRBV7-7 and TRBJ2-3, the complete variable domain reads GAGVSQSPRYKVTKRGQDVTLRCDPISSHATLYWYQQALGQGPEFLTYFNYEAQPDKSGLPSDRFSAERPEGSISTLTIQRTEQRDSAMYRCASSYTASSTDTQYFGPGTRLTVL.

The chain links TRBV30 to TRBJ1-2; TRBD1 matches 7 bases. Trimming cost V 1 base and J 7 bases; bases outside gene matches: 9. This CDR3 contains 14 residues. Per germline, CDR1 GTSNPN and CDR2 SVGIG (reference sequence). The CDR3 reads CAWSALDRSFGYTF. For the CDR3, the DNA is TGTGCCTGGAGTGCCCTGGACAGGTCTTTTGGCTACACCTTC.

Only one count was recorded for this clone. CDR3 residues: CASSQRGDGTAHNTEAFF. Here the CDR3 DNA reads TGTGCCAGCAGCCAGAGGGGAGACGGGACAGCCCATAACACTGAAGCTTTCTTT. The V call is TRBV4-2, the J call TRBJ1-1, with 7 bases lining up with TRBD1. After removal of 3 bases from V and 2 bases from J, the junction contained 15 bases not matched to a gene. The CDR3 runs to 18 residues. Germline CDR1 reads LGHNA; CDR2 reads YNFKEQ.

The chain employs TRBV18 and TRBJ2-5; D is undetermined. Trimming removed 1 base from V and 5 bases from J, with 11 bases in between. Per the germline V gene, CDR1 is KGHSH and CDR2 is LQKENI. The CDR3 totals 14 residues. The CDR3 nucleotides read TGTGCCAGCTCACCACAGTCAGGCACGGAGACCCAGTACTTC. This gives the protein CASSPQSGTETQYF.

This clone has a handful of counts. The chain uses TRBV15 and TRBJ2-3; 7 nucleotides align to TRBD2. The germline V gene encodes CDR1 LNHNV and CDR2 YYDKDF (reference sequence). The CDR3 loop spans 12 amino acids. V lost 4 bases, J lost 8 bases, and 3 bases stayed unmatched. DNA for the CDR3: TGTGCCACCAGCACCTGGGGGGGTACGCAGTATTTT. Protein: CATSTWGGTQYF.

This clone has a handful of counts. The chain couples TRBV27 to TRBJ2-3; 8 nucleotides line up with TRBD2. CDR3 size: 16 residues. Unmatched junction bases numbered 3, after V lost 1 base and J lost 0 bases. Germline CDR1 reads MNHEY; CDR2 reads SMNVEV (reference sequence). The DNA for the CDR3 is TGTGCCAGCAGTTTATTGCGGGGGGCTAGCACAGATACGCAGTATTTT. Translated: CASSLLRGASTDTQYF.

The rearrangement joins TRBV2 to TRBJ1-5, with D perhaps matching TRBD1 (5 bases). The CDR3 is 16 amino acids. Germline CDR1 is SNHLY and CDR2 is FYNNEI. The V end was cut by 4 bases, the J end by 6 bases, with 19 bases between. CDR3 bases: TGTGCCAGCAGTGGGCAAGTTGGGGGGAATGGTCAGCCCCAGCATTTT. It encodes CASSGQVGGNGQPQHF. Full variable domain (missing parts from reference TRBV2 and TRBJ1-5): EPEVTQTPSHQVTQMGQEVILRCVPISNHLYFYWYRQILGQKVEFLVSFYNNEISEKSEIFDDQFSVERPDGSNFTLKIRSTKLEDSAMYFCASSGQVGGNGQPQHFGDGTRLSIL.

The chain employs TRBV7-9 and TRBJ2-5; possible D gene TRBD1, 6 bases. This CDR3 comprises 14 residues. With 5 bases removed from V and 2 bases from J, the gap between germline ends came to 12 bases. From germline, CDR1 is SEHNR and CDR2 FQNEAQ (reference sequence). CDR3 region: CASSTYRDQETQYF. The CDR3 DNA follows: TGTGCCAGCAGCACCTACAGGGATCAAGAGACCCAGTACTTC.

The rearrangement joins TRBV30 to TRBJ2-5, with TRBD2 identical over 13 bases. The end of the DNA fits TRBJ2-7 better, so the J call may be wrong. This CDR3 region has 16 residues. Germline V CDR1 and CDR2: GTSNPN, SVGIG (reference sequence). The CDR3 protein is CAWSDYGLAGAYEQYF. The CDR3 DNA is TGTGCCTGGAGTGACTACGGACTAGCGGGGGCCTACGAGCAGTACTTC.

The chain joins TRBV7-9 to TRBJ2-5; weak D call: TRBD2 (5 bases). This CDR3 spans 14 amino acids. Trimming stripped 5 bases from V and 5 bases from J, with 15 bases between. Per germline, CDR1 SEHNR and CDR2 FQNEAQ (reference sequence). This CDR3 is CASSDPTRSETQYF. The CDR3 region has the DNA TGTGCCAGCAGCGATCCTACTAGGTCGGAGACCCAGTACTTC.

This sequence joins TRBV7-9 and TRBJ1-1; D remains ambiguous. The length of the CDR3 is 13 residues. The V and J ends lost 5 bases and 1 base respectively, with 8 bases between them. Germline-derived CDR1 and CDR2 are SEHNR and FQNEAQ (reference sequence). CDR3 sequence: CASSVDGNTEAFF. The CDR3, as DNA: TGTGCCAGCAGCGTAGACGGGAACACTGAAGCTTTCTTT.

This rearrangement joins TRBV30 to TRBJ2-7, with a tentative D call TRBD2 (5 bases). This CDR3 spans 12 amino acids. The germline V gene has CDR1 GTSNPN and CDR2 SVGIG (reference sequence). V lost 1 base to trimming and J lost 2 bases, with 6 bases between them. The CDR3 loop is CAWSAGTYEQYF. The CDR3 DNA follows: TGTGCCTGGAGTGCGGGGACCTACGAGCAGTACTTC. Full variable domain (remainder filled in from reference TRBV30 and TRBJ2-7): SQTIHQWPATLVQPVGSPLSLECTVEGTSNPNLYWYRQAAGRGLQLLFYSVGIGQISSEVPQNLSASRPQDRQFILSSKKLLLSDSGFYLCAWSAGTYEQYFGPGTRLTVT.

The chain links TRBV5-6 to TRBJ2-1; 8 bases fit TRBD2. With 4 bases clipped from V and 3 bases from J, the junction kept 6 bases outside the gene matches. From germline, CDR1 is SGHDT and CDR2 YYEEEE. The CDR3 loop spans 15 amino acids. CDR3 bases: TGTGCCAGCAGCGCCGGACTAGCCGGCTACAATGAGCAGTTCTTC. Amino acid sequence: CASSAGLAGYNEQFF. Filled out from reference TRBV5-6 and TRBJ2-1, the complete variable domain reads DAGVTQSPTHLIKTRGQQVTLRCSPKSGHDTVSWYQQALGQGPQFIFQYYEEEERQRGNFPDRFSGHQFPNYSSELNVNALLLGDSALYLCASSAGLAGYNEQFFGPGTRLTVL.